The rows below give T cell receptor beta chains drawn from one sample of a study of shared clonotypes between healthy human individuals. Sequencing used immunoSEQ multiplex PCR; TCRdb keeps in-frame clones, though not all of them. Among approximately 2.1 million clones listed, just over 90% were seen once. Sequencing was performed on naive CD4+ T cells from PBMCs. These TCRs come from a man in his late teens or twenties in good health. Some clones in this sample may be carry-over from other donors' samples. CDR3s leave out the opening cysteine and the closing phenylalanine or tryptophan. The D gene is left open where the match is weak.

D gene,V gene,J gene,CDR3 protein
TRBD2,TRBV28,TRBJ2-3,ASSPGGTKFLTQY
.,TRBV28,TRBJ1-1,ASSRGYTEAF
TRBD2,TRBV5-1,TRBJ2-1,ASSLRPSGSFSANEQF
TRBD1,TRBV13,TRBJ1-4,ASSFQGGREKLF
TRBD1,TRBV7-3,TRBJ2-2,ASSPPRGQANTGELF
TRBD1,TRBV19,TRBJ2-1,ASSIVRGQGYSKSSYNEQF
.,TRBV2,TRBJ2-3,ATRRGVITDTQY
.,TRBV5-1,TRBJ1-1,ASSLSGPTEAF
TRBD1,TRBV19,TRBJ1-2,ASRRGQGNYGYT
TRBD2,TRBV30,TRBJ2-1,AWQTSGSSPYNEQF
.,TRBV30,TRBJ2-3,AWSAGTDTQY
TRBD1,TRBV29-1,TRBJ2-3,SVDRGYSTDTQY
.,TRBV18,TRBJ1-2,ASSRANYGYT
TRBD2,TRBV7-2,TRBJ2-1,ASSLGWLAGGDEQF
.,TRBV20-1,TRBJ1-1,SATPDRTTF
.,TRBV15,TRBJ2-7,ATSRDFYEQY
.,TRBV30,TRBJ2-5,AWTRAGIETQY
.,TRBV6-5,TRBJ2-3,ASSYNTDTQY
.,TRBV28,TRBJ2-4,ASSLGGSRGIQY
.,TRBV29-1,TRBJ2-7,SVEEPNGYEQY
.,TRBV7-9,TRBJ2-2,ASSLLAGELF
.,TRBV29-1,TRBJ1-1,SVARANTEAF
.,TRBV21-1,TRBJ1-2,ASSKERQGYYGYT
.,TRBV28,TRBJ1-3,ASSLYGRNTIY
.,TRBV7-7,TRBJ2-6,AGAWDSGANVLT
TRBD1,TRBV27,TRBJ2-4,ASSPETGRDIQY
.,TRBV9,TRBJ1-2,ASSVVDRPNYGYT
.,TRBV19,TRBJ2-7,ASSIGWTATYEQY
TRBD1,TRBV7-8,TRBJ1-2,ASSHRGTGWNFNYGYT
.,TRBV28,TRBJ2-3,ASSAQRALAGVPDTQY
.,TRBV5-1,TRBJ2-5,ASSLAVMAGSETQY
TRBD1,TRBV18,TRBJ2-2,ASSSDRVGELF
.,TRBV29-1,TRBJ1-1,SVVRGATEAF
TRBD2,TRBV19,TRBJ2-5,ASSTKTSGVPAQY
.,TRBV5-1,TRBJ2-7,ASRSGHLYEQY
TRBD1,TRBV28,TRBJ1-4,ASSFEGASNEKLF
TRBD1,TRBV9,TRBJ1-5,ASSAGGRNQPQH
.,TRBV11-2,TRBJ2-1,ASSLDTGRGGLRGNEQF
TRBD1,TRBV6-1,TRBJ1-1,ASRTGVGTEAF
TRBD2,TRBV5-4,TRBJ2-3,ASRLSGMAADTQY
.,TRBV28,TRBJ1-2,ASSLVPSAPYGYT
.,TRBV30,TRBJ2-7,ASYRQRSSYEQY
.,TRBV29-1,TRBJ2-5,SVRLAANQETQY
.,TRBV6-1,TRBJ2-7,ASPRDRQVLSEQY
.,TRBV4-1,TRBJ2-1,ASSSTGTSYNEQF
TRBD2,TRBV27,TRBJ2-1,ASSPGGWRQPLNEQF
TRBD1,TRBV10-3,TRBJ2-3,AISLTGGFDTQY
.,TRBV5-4,TRBJ2-2,ASSLGSSGELF